This record concerns one TCR beta chain sequence. What it recognizes is unknown. The libraries were made with immunoSEQ version 4 in survey mode. Produced via immunoSEQ multiplex PCR; TCRdb's table is partial and in-frame only. The sample carries 25,000 to 35,000 clones, around 80% recorded once. Cells were stimulated with CMV-infected fibroblast lysates at 10 ug/mL. CD40L-negative CD69-negative CD45RO-high memory CD4+ T cells were sorted as populations depleted of antigen-responding cells. The entry originates in a study of persistence of HIV-infected CD4 T cells. Study details: The sample holds CD4+ T cells responsive to CMV or HIV-1 Gag.

Germline V gene sequence: CDR1 SGHTA, CDR2 FQGTGA. Trimming stripped 5 bases from V and 0 bases from J, with 14 bases between. The CDR3 loop spans 15 amino acids. The chain employs TRBV7-3 and TRBJ2-7; either TRBD1 or TRBD2 may fit D (5 bases each). The receptor was isolated from an adult woman with HIV who was CMV-seropositive. Sample: CD4+ T cells sorted from PBMCs after approximately 20-hour stimulation, taken from a patient who received antiretroviral therapy. CDR3 sequence: CASSPRGADSYEQYF. CDR3 nucleotides: TGTGCCAGCAGCCCCCGAGGGGCCGACTCCTACGAGCAGTACTTC.